The 19 T cell receptor beta chains presented below share a single source sample, sequenced in a study of tumor and adjacent non-tumor tissue in lung cancer. TCRbeta libraries were built with three rounds of nested PCR, modified from ARM-PCR. Each CDR3 protein is one row after TCRdb ran MiXCR on the multiplex PCR reads. The sample lists tens of thousands of distinct CDR3 sequences, over 70% occurring once. The template was RNA from unsorted bulk tissue. Sequencing used lung tumor tissue. The origin of the receptors is a woman aged 45-59 years with non-small cell lung cancer.

Of note for this clonotype: One end of the junction fails to match germline, which may point to a read error. This chain's CDR3 is CASRTTGISTYEQYF. The CDR3 nucleotides read TGCGCCAGCCGGACTACCGGGATCTCTACCTATGAGCAGTACTTC. The V gene is TRBV5-1, the J gene TRBJ2-7; D is perhaps TRBD2 (6 bases). The CDR3 is 15 amino acids. CDR1 and CDR2 from the germline V gene are SGHRS and YFSETQ.

This clonotype has just a few counts. This is likely a read error, given that the CDR3 carries no conserved phenylalanine or tryptophan at its end. The chain recombines TRBV12-3 or TRBV12-4 with TRBJ2-3; possible D gene TRBD2, 6 bases. This CDR3 has 13 amino acids. V lost 9 bases, J lost 4 bases, and 14 bases lay in between. CDR3 DNA: TGTGCCAGAAGCATCGGGACTCCAGATACGCAGTATTAT. Amino acid sequence: CARSIGTPDTQYY.

This clonotype was found once. The conserved phenylalanine or tryptophan normally closing the CDR3 is absent here, so this likely arose from a read error. The chain uses TRBV4-1 and TRBJ2-7; 7 positions agree with TRBD2. Germline-derived CDR1 and CDR2 are MGHRA and YSYEKL. V lost 3 bases, J lost 3 bases, and 11 bases stayed unmatched. CDR3 length: 16 residues. The chain's CDR3 is CASSQDRTSGFYEQYI. In DNA, the CDR3 is TGCGCCAGCAGCCAGGATAGGACTAGTGGGTTCTACGAGCAGTACATC.

The V gene is TRBV4-2, the J gene TRBJ2-3, with TRBD2 identical over 13 bases. The V gene's germline CDR1 is LGHNA and CDR2 YNFKEQ. The CDR3 extends over 17 amino acids. The CDR3 spells CVSSQEGGLAGSDTQYF. The CDR3 DNA follows: TGTGTCAGTAGCCAAGAGGGGGGACTAGCGGGATCAGATACGCAGTATTTT.

The chain recombines TRBV4-1 with TRBJ1-1, with 7 positions matching TRBD1. The V gene end was trimmed by 0 bases and the J gene end by 8 bases; junction bases not matched to a gene: 3. The CDR3 totals 13 residues. Per germline, CDR1 MGHRA and CDR2 YSYEKL. The CDR3 DNA reads TGCGCCAGCAGCCAAGATTGGGACAGCGAAGCTTTCTTT. This codes for CASSQDWDSEAFF.

This clonotype occurred a few times. The chain has TRBV19 and TRBJ2-2; D is unresolved. Germline V gene data show CDR1 as LNHDA and CDR2 as SQIVND (reference sequence). The V end lost 7 bases, the J end lost 6 bases, and 15 bases lay between the germline ends. The CDR3 length is 14 residues. The CDR3 loop is CASTLDRNSGELFF. The CDR3 nucleotides read TGTGCCAGTACCCTGGACCGAAACTCCGGGGAGCTGTTTTTT.

On this clonotype: A read error is possible here, since a much larger clone lies one base away. This rearrangement joins TRBV5-1 to TRBJ2-1; D is perhaps TRBD1 or TRBD2 (5 bases each). CDR1 is SGHRS and CDR2 is YFSETQ in the germline V gene. The CDR3 is made up of 14 amino acids. CDR3 nucleotides: TGCGCCAGCAGCTTGGAGGGACCCATCGATGAGCAGTCCTTC. Residues: CASSLEGPIDEQSF. The whole variable domain, remainder taken from reference TRBV5-1 and TRBJ2-1, is KAGVTQTPRYLIKTRGQQVTLSCSPISGHRSVSWYQQTPGQGLQFLFEYFSETQRNKGNFPGRFSGRQFSNSRSEMNVSTLELGDSALYLCASSLEGPIDEQSFGPGTRLTVL.

J is TRBJ2-7 and V is TRBV6-1; 9 nucleotides match TRBD1. CDR1 is MNHNS, CDR2 SASEGT, per germline. CDR3 length: 15 residues. Unmatched junction bases numbered 10, after V lost 3 bases and J lost 7 bases. The CDR3 loop reads CASSDHPDRGREQYF. CDR3 DNA: TGTGCCAGCAGTGACCATCCGGACAGGGGAAGAGAGCAGTACTTC.

To note about this clonotype: Compared with germline, one end of the junction differs, possibly owing to a read error. This chain uses TRBV20-1 with TRBJ2-2; D may be TRBD2 (5 bases). The CDR3 sequence is 12 residues long. Germline loops: CDR1 DFQATT, CDR2 SNEGSKA (reference sequence). CDR3 region: CSARGNTGELFF. The CDR3 bases are TGCAGTGCTAGAGGTAACACCGGGGAACTGTTTTTT.

As to this clonotype: One end of the junction fails to match germline, which may point to a read error. The rearrangement links TRBV10-1 to TRBJ2-7; D call uncertain. Germline V gives CDR1 WNHNN, CDR2 SYGVQD (reference sequence). The CDR3 extends over 13 amino acids. The CDR3 region has the DNA TGCGCCAACAGTGAAGTCCCCGGCTACGAGCAGTACTTC. Its protein is CANSEVPGYEQYF.

The chain joins TRBV11-2 to TRBJ2-3; TRBD2 aligns across 9 bases. The CDR3 consists of 21 residues. With V trimmed by 7 bases and J by 2 bases, 25 bases remained unmatched. Germline V gene sequence: CDR1 SGHAT, CDR2 FQNNGV. The CDR3 spells CASTHLVRAWTSGRNTDTQYF. CDR3 nucleotide sequence: TGTGCCAGCACTCATTTAGTTCGGGCCTGGACAAGCGGGAGGAACACAGATACGCAGTATTTT.

This chain joins TRBV10-2 and TRBJ2-3; the match to TRBD2 covers 12 bases. Germline CDR1 is WSHSY and CDR2 is SAAADI. The CDR3 is made up of 14 amino acids. Here the CDR3 reads CDTKTSGSGDTQYF. In DNA form, the CDR3 reads TGCGACACTAAGACTAGCGGGAGTGGCGACACGCAGTATTTT.

With regard to this clonotype: The junction departs from the called germline gene at one end, perhaps through a read error. The chain combines TRBV29-1 with TRBJ2-7; 8 nucleotides match TRBD1. CDR1 and CDR2 (germline): SQVTM, ANQGSEA. This CDR3 spans 12 amino acids. CDR3: CGVGGSGGDQYF. CDR3 in DNA: TGCGGCGTTGGAGGTTCAGGGGGCGACCAGTACTTC.

The J gene is TRBJ2-2, the V gene TRBV29-1; the D is unclear. V was trimmed by 2 bases and J by 12 bases, leaving 19 bases between them. There are 14 residues in the CDR3. Germline V CDR1 and CDR2: SQVTM, ANQGSEA. This CDR3 reads CSVELFRSTRKLFF. CDR3 bases: TGCAGCGTTGAATTATTCAGGAGCACCAGGAAGCTGTTTTTT.

The chain carries TRBV12-2 and TRBJ2-1; the table's TRBD2 call for D was not verified on the DNA. TRBV12-2 is recorded as a pseudogene. The CDR3 totals 16 residues. The CDR3 DNA is TGTGCAAGTCGCTCTCGACTAGTGCCTAGAGGGAATGAGAAGTTCTTC. Protein sequence: CASRSRLVPRGNEKFF.

This clonotype was seen ten or more times. The V and J genes are TRBV28 and TRBJ2-1; D is ambiguous. V lost 7 bases and J 6 bases, leaving 7 bases between the germline ends. Germline CDR1 reads MDHEN; CDR2 reads SYDVKM. The CDR3 has 11 residues. This CDR3 reads CASTWGNEQFF. In nucleotides, the CDR3 is TGTGCCAGCACCTGGGGCAATGAGCAGTTCTTC.

The chain combines TRBV4-2 with TRBJ2-1; a weak D match, TRBD1 (5 bases). Trimming removed 4 bases at V and 0 bases at J, with 19 bases between. Germline V CDR1 and CDR2: LGHNA, YNFKEQ. The CDR3 totals 18 residues. The CDR3, as DNA: TGTGCCAGCAGCCGAGAGGCCGCAGGGCGCAGCTCCTACAATGAGCAGTTCTTC. Translation: CASSREAAGRSSYNEQFF.

To note about this clonotype: One end of the junction varies from germline; a read error may be responsible. The chain recombines TRBV11-2 with TRBJ2-3, with 8 positions matching TRBD1. There are 13 residues in the CDR3. CDR1 is SGHAT and CDR2 is FQNNGV in the germline V gene. CDR3 coding DNA: TGTGTCAGCAGCTTAGACAGGGGAGATACGTACTATTTT. Encoded protein: CVSSLDRGDTYYF.

Notes on this clonotype: This sequence may be a read error, since a much larger clone differs from it by one base. This sequence joins TRBV20-1 and TRBJ2-7; no clear D gene. The germline V gene encodes CDR1 DFQATT and CDR2 SNEGSKA (reference sequence). This CDR3 is 12 amino acids long. In DNA form, the CDR3 reads TGCAGTGCTAGAGATCACTACTACGAGCATTACTTC. Translating it yields CSARDHYYEHYF.